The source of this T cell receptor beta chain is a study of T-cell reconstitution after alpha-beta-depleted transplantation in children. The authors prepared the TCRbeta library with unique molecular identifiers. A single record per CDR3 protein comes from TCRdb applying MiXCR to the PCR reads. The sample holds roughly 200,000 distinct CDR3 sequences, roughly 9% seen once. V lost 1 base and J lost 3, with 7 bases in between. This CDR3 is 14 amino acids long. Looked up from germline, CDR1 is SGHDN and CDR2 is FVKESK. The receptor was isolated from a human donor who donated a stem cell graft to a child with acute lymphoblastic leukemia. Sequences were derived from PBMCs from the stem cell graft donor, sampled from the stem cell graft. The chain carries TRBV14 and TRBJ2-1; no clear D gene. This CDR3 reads CASSQASHYNEQFF. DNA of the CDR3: TGTGCCAGCAGCCAAGCCTCCCACTACAATGAGCAGTTCTTC.